This TCR beta chain was sequenced for a study of T cell responses to AZD1222 COVID-19 vaccine. Method: immunoSEQ multiplex PCR; TCRdb's copy keeps in-frame clones and lacks some. The table shows around 67,000 clones, with 84% occurring only once. The V end was cut by 0 bases, the J end by 10 bases, with 9 bases between. Germline CDR1 is MGHRA and CDR2 is YSYEKL. This CDR3 region has 13 residues. This TCR came from an adult in good health. This chain connects TRBV4-1 to TRBJ1-4; D ambiguous. Specimen: peripheral blood, collected on day 0 of AZD1222 vaccination. CDR3 coding DNA: TGCGCCAGCAGCCAAGATGAGGAAGGAAAACTGTTTTTT. This encodes CASSQDEEGKLFF.